Presented here are 17 T cell receptor beta chains from one specimen sequenced in a study of technical replicates of blood from several donors. Here immunoSEQ multiplex PCR was the method, and the copy in TCRdb shows in-frame clones only, minus some. Of nearly 80,000 clones listed, more than 85% are singletons. What was sequenced was T cells isolated from PBMCs. These receptors came from a human donor in good health.

The chain links TRBV19 to TRBJ2-5, with 8 bases matching TRBD1. The CDR3 has 15 amino acids. Losses at the gene ends were 2 bases for V and 4 bases for J; bases not matched to a gene: 6. CDR1 and CDR2 (germline): LNHDA, SQIVND (reference sequence). The CDR3 nucleotides read TGTGCCAGTAGTATACGGACAGGGATGGGAGAGACCCAGTACTTC. Residues: CASSIRTGMGETQYF.

This clone was picked up a small number of times. The chain employs TRBV6-1 and TRBJ2-2; 9 bases map to TRBD1. The trim removed 8 bases at V and 4 bases at J, leaving 5 bases unmatched. Germline lookup yields CDR1 MNHNS and CDR2 SASEGT. There are 14 residues in the CDR3. The CDR3 protein is CASHGTGLTGELFF. The CDR3 DNA reads as TGTGCCAGCCACGGGACAGGGCTCACCGGGGAGCTGTTTTTT.

This clone has just one count. The chain combines TRBV6-1 with TRBJ2-5, with TRBD1 identical over 9 bases. From germline, CDR1 is MNHNS and CDR2 SASEGT. The CDR3 extends over 15 amino acids. The junction had 15 bases not matched to a gene; V was cut back by 11 bases and J by 5 bases. As DNA, the CDR3 is TGTGCCGGAACCGGGACAGGGCTACATGGGGAGACCCAGTACTTC. Its translation: CAGTGTGLHGETQYF.

V is TRBV29-1 and J is TRBJ2-4, with 11 positions matching TRBD1. The CDR3 is 14 residues long. V lost 5 bases, J lost 8 bases, and 8 bases stayed unmatched. In germline, CDR1 is SQVTM, CDR2 ANQGSEA. CDR3 region: CSVSSGQGADIQYF. Written as DNA, the CDR3 is TGCAGCGTTTCATCAGGACAGGGGGCAGACATTCAGTACTTC.

This rearrangement joins TRBV30 to TRBJ1-2, with unresolved D. Trimming removed 2 bases at V and 3 bases at J, with 10 bases between. The CDR3 runs 13 residues. Germline CDR1 is GTSNPN and CDR2 is SVGIG (reference sequence). The CDR3 DNA reads TGTGCCTGGAGTCCCCGGGAGGACTATGGCTACACCTTC. It yields the protein CAWSPREDYGYTF.

As to this clone: At the DNA level, this CDR3 is encoded by other sequences in the same sample as well. The J gene is TRBJ1-5, the V gene TRBV7-9; TRBD1 is a possible D gene (5 bases). This CDR3 contains 13 residues. The V and J ends lost 1 base and 4 bases respectively, with 5 bases between them. CDR1 SEHNR and CDR2 FQNEAQ come from the germline V gene (reference sequence). CDR3 sequence (DNA): TGTGCCAGCAGCTTAGGACAGAATCAGCCCCAGCATTTT. Its translation: CASSLGQNQPQHF.

J is TRBJ2-7 and V is TRBV28, with 7 bases fitting TRBD2. Germline CDR1 reads MDHEN; CDR2 reads SYDVKM. This CDR3 spans 15 amino acids. V shed 3 bases and J 6 bases; nucleotides not matched to a gene: 11. The CDR3 DNA is TGTGCCAGCAGTTTGGGGAGGGCCATAGTAAGCGAGCAGTACTTC. Residues: CASSLGRAIVSEQYF.

The V call is TRBV5-1, the J call TRBJ2-7; no reliable D call. Trimming cost V 0 bases and J 5 bases, with 9 bases left between them. From germline, CDR1 is SGHRS and CDR2 YFSETQ. The CDR3 extends over 13 amino acids. The CDR3 nucleotides read TGCGCCAGCAGCTTGGTGGTATCGGACGAGCAGTACTTC. It translates to CASSLVVSDEQYF.

This clone has just a few counts. The J gene is TRBJ2-1, the V gene TRBV6-4; D possibly corresponds to TRBD2 (5 bases). Germline loops: CDR1 MRHNA, CDR2 SNTAGT. V was clipped by 4 bases and J by 0 bases, with 10 bases between them. The CDR3 is made up of 15 amino acids. The CDR3 DNA sequence: TGTGCCAGCAGTGTAGAGGGAAGCTCCTACAATGAGCAGTTCTTC. Residues: CASSVEGSSYNEQFF.

The chain recombines TRBV9 with TRBJ2-7; D perhaps matches TRBD1 (6 bases). V was clipped by 3 bases and J by 5 bases, with 15 bases between them. Germline CDR1 and CDR2: SGDLS and YYNGEE. This CDR3 is built from 14 residues. The CDR3 nucleotides are TGTGCCAGCAGCGCTTACCGGGACACCCACGAGCAGTACTTC. Its translation is CASSAYRDTHEQYF.

This rearrangement joins TRBV6-6 to TRBJ2-1; 9 bases are shared with TRBD1. V trimming: 5 bases; J trimming: 4 bases; junction bases outside the gene matches: 6. The V gene's germline CDR1 is MNHNY and CDR2 SVGAGI (reference sequence). The CDR3 sequence is 15 residues long. Here the CDR3 DNA reads TGTGCCAGCAGTCTAGGACAGGGGAAGTACAATGAGCAGTTCTTC. Translated: CASSLGQGKYNEQFF.

The V call is TRBV6-4, the J call TRBJ2-1, with 9 positions matching TRBD2. The CDR3 covers 16 residues. V lost 6 bases to trimming and J lost 10 bases; unmatched junction nucleotides: 16. The germline CDR1 and CDR2 sequences are MRHNA and SNTAGT. CDR3 in amino acids: CASSPPGQRGVREQFF. In DNA form, the CDR3 reads TGTGCCAGCAGCCCACCCGGGCAGCGGGGGGTGAGGGAGCAGTTCTTC.

The rearrangement uses TRBV10-3 and TRBJ1-5; a weak D match, TRBD1 (5 bases). The V end lost 10 bases, the J end lost 7 bases, and 17 bases lay between the germline ends. Germline lookup yields CDR1 ENHRY and CDR2 SYGVKD. The length of the CDR3 is 13 residues. CDR3 coding DNA: TGTGCCACGGGGGGACGGGTGGAACAGCCCCAGCATTTT. Protein product: CATGGRVEQPQHF.

The chain has TRBV5-1 and TRBJ1-2; possibly TRBD1 for D (5 bases). Trimming shortened V by 4 bases and J by 4 bases, and 11 bases separated the two germline ends. Germline CDR1 and CDR2: SGHRS and YFSETQ. The CDR3 runs to 13 residues. CDR3 protein: CASSMDIFYGYTF. CDR3 nucleotides: TGCGCCAGCAGCATGGACATATTCTATGGCTACACCTTC.

The chain employs TRBV27 and TRBJ1-2; no definite D call. The CDR3 runs to 13 residues. Germline values: CDR1 MNHEY, CDR2 SMNVEV (reference sequence). The V gene lost 6 bases and the J gene lost 0 bases, with 8 bases spanning the gap. The CDR3 is CASRPHTNYGYTF. For the CDR3, the DNA is TGTGCCAGCAGACCCCACACTAACTATGGCTACACCTTC.

V usage is TRBV29-1 and J usage is TRBJ2-1; D possibly corresponds to TRBD1 (6 bases). V shed 4 bases and J shed 5 bases, with 12 bases lying between them. CDR1 is SQVTM, CDR2 ANQGSEA, per germline. This CDR3 is built from 13 residues. The CDR3 reads CSVVDGTHNEQFF. The CDR3 DNA is TGCAGCGTTGTGGACGGGACACACAATGAGCAGTTCTTC.

In this sample, this clone turned up once. V and J are TRBV6-5 and TRBJ2-7; no firm D call. CDR3 length: 14 residues. V was trimmed by 6 bases and J by 1 base, leaving 13 bases between them. Germline V gene sequence: CDR1 MNHEY, CDR2 SVGAGI. The CDR3 spells CASRRSQLSYEQYF. CDR3 DNA: TGTGCCAGCAGGAGGTCTCAACTTTCCTACGAGCAGTACTTC.